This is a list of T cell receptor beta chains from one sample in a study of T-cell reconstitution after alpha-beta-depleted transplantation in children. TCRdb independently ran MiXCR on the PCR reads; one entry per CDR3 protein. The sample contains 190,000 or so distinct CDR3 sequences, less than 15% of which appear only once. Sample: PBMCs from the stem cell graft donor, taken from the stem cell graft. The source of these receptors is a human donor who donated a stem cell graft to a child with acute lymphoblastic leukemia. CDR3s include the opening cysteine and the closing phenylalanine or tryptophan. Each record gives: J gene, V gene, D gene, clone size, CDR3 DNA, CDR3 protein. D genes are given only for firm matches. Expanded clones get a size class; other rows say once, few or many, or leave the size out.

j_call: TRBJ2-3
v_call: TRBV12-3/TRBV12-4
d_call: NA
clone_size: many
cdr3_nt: TGTGCCAGCACAATCGGCGGGTCCTCCGAAGCTACGCAGTATTTT
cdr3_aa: CASTIGGSSEATQYF

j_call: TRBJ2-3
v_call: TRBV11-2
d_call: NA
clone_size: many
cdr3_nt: TGTGCCAGCAGCTTTGAGATACAGGGAGATACGCAGTATTTT
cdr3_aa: CASSFEIQGDTQYF

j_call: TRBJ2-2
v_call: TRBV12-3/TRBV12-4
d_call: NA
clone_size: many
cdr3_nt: TGTGCCAGCAGTTATTATAGGGACACCGGGGAGCTGTTTTTT
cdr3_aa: CASSYYRDTGELFF

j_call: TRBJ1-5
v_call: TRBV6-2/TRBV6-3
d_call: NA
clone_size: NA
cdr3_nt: TGTGCCAGCAGTTGGGGTGGGTACCAGCCCCAGCATTTT
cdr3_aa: CASSWGGYQPQHF

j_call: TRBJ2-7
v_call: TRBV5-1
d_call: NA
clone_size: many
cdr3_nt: TGCGCCAGCACCCCTTCGGCTAGCCGCGATTCCTACGAGCAGTACTTC
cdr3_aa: CASTPSASRDSYEQYF

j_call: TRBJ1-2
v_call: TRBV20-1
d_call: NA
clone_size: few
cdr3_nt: TGCAGTGCTAGACCCCACACAGGAAAAAACTATGGCTACACCTTC
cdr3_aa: CSARPHTGKNYGYTF

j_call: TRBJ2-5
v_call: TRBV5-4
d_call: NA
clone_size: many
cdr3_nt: TGTGCCAGCAGCTTGGAAGTTTTAGAGACCCAGTACTTC
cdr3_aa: CASSLEVLETQYF

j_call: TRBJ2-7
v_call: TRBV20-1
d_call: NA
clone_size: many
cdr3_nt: TGCAGTGCTAGATATCTAGCTTCCTACGAGCAGTACTTC
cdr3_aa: CSARYLASYEQYF

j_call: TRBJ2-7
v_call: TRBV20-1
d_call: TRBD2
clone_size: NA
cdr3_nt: TGCTGTGCTAGCGAACAACCGGGACTAGCGGGGTCCTACGAGCAGTACTTC
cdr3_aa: CCASEQPGLAGSYEQYF

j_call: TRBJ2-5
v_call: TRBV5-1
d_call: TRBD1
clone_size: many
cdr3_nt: TGCGCCATCCCCCCCACCTTCCACCGGGACAGGGAATTAGAGACCCAGTACTTC
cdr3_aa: CAIPPTFHRDRELETQYF

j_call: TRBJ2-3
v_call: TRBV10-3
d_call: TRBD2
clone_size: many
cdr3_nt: TGTGCCAGCGGGACTAGCGGGACCACAGATACGCAGTATTTT
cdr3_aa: CASGTSGTTDTQYF

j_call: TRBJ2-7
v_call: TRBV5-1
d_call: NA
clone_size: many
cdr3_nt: TGCGCCAGCAGCTTGGTTAATCTCGCCCAGGAGCAGTACTTC
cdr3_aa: CASSLVNLAQEQYF

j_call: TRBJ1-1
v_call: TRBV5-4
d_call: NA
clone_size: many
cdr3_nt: TGTGCCAGCATCCCCGGGGCCGGGGACACTGAAGCTTTCTTT
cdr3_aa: CASIPGAGDTEAFF

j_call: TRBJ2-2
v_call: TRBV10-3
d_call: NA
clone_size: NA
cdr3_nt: TGTGCCATCAGTCCCGTCGGGGACTCGACCGGGGAGCTGTTTTTT
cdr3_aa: CAISPVGDSTGELFF

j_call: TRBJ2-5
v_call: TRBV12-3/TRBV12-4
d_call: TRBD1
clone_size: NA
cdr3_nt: TGTGCCAGCAGACGTGACAGGGGCGAACTTAGTGAGACCCAGTACTTC
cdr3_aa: CASRRDRGELSETQYF

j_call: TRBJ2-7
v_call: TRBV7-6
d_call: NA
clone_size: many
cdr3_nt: TGTGCCAGCAGCTTAGGGACACGGACCTACGAGCAGTACTTC
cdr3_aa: CASSLGTRTYEQYF

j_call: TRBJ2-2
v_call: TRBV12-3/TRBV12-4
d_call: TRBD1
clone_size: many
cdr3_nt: TGTGCCAGCAGTTTGGGACAGGGGAAGAACACCGGGGAGCTGTTTTTT
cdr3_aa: CASSLGQGKNTGELFF

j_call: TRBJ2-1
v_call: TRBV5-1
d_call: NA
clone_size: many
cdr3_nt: TGCGCCAGCAGCAGAGACGGAGGGGCCTACAATGAGCAGTTCTTC
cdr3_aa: CASSRDGGAYNEQFF

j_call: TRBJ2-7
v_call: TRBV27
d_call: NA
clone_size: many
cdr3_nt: TGTGCCAGCAGTCGAGGGCTCTCCTACGAGCAGTACTTC
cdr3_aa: CASSRGLSYEQYF

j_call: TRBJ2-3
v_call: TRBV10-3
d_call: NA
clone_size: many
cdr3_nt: TGTGCCATCAGCGGTAGTCCTGAAGATACGCAGTATTTT
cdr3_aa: CAISGSPEDTQYF

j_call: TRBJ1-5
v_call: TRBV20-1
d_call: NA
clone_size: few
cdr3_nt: TGCAGTGCTAGAGGGGGGGAGAGCAATCAGCCCCAGCATTTT
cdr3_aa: CSARGGESNQPQHF

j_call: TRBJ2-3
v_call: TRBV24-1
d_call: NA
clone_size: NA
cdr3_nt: TGTGCCGCCGGGCTTTCCACAGATACGCAGTATTTT
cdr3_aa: CAAGLSTDTQYF

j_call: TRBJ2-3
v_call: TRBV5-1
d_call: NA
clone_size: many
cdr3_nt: TGCGCCAGCAGCTTGGGGACGCTCACAGATACGCAGTATTTT
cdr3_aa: CASSLGTLTDTQYF

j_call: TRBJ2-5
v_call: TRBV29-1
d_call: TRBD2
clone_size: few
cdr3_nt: TGCAGCGTTGAAGATGATTATGACCCTAGCGGGATTCAAGAGACCCAGTACTTC
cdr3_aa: CSVEDDYDPSGIQETQYF

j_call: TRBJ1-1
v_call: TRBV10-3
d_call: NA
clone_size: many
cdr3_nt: TGTGCCACCAACGGGGGGTTCGGACGGACTGAAGCTTTCTTT
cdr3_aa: CATNGGFGRTEAFF

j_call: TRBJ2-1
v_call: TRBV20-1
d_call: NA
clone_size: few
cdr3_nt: TGCAGTGCTAGCTCTCGGGACCGCCGGTTGGAGCAGTTCTTC
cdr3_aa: CSASSRDRRLEQFF

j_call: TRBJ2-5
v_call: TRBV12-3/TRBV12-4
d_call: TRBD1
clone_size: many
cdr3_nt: TGTGCCAGCAGTTCGTGGACAGGGGGCGATGAGACCCAGTACTTC
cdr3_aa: CASSSWTGGDETQYF

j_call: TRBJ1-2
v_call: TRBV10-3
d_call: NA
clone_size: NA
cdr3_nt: TGTGCCATCAGTGGGGACAAAAACTATGGCTACACCTTC
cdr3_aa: CAISGDKNYGYTF

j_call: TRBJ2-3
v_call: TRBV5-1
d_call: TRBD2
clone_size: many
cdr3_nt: TGCGCCAGCAGCTTGGCCGTTTCTGGGGGGGACACAGATACGCAGTATTTT
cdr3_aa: CASSLAVSGGDTDTQYF

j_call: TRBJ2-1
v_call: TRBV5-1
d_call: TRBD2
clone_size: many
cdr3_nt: TGCGCCAGCAGCTTTTACCCCTCGGGACTAGGGTACAATGAGCAGTTCTTC
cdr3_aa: CASSFYPSGLGYNEQFF

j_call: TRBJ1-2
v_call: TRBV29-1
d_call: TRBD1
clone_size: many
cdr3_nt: TGCAGCGTTGAAGTCAGGGGGCGGTCCTACACCTTC
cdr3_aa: CSVEVRGRSYTF

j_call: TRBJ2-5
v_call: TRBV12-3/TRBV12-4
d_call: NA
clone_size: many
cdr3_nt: TGTGCCAGCAGTTCCGGACAGCAAGAGACCCAGTACTTC
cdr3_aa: CASSSGQQETQYF

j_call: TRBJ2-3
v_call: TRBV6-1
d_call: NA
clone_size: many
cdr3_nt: TGTGCCAGCAGCCGGACAGAGAGCACAGATACGCAGTATTTT
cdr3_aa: CASSRTESTDTQYF

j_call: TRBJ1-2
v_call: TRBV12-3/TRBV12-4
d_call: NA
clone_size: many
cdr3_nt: TGTGCCAGCAGTTTAGATTGGCAGGGAGGAGATGGCTACACCTTC
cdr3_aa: CASSLDWQGGDGYTF

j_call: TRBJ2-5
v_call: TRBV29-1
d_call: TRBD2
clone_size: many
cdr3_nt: TGCAGCGTTGCCGGGACTAGCGGGTGGGACGAAGAGACCCAGTACTTC
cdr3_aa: CSVAGTSGWDEETQYF

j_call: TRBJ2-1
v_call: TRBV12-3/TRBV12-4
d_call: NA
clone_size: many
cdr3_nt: TGTGCCAGCAGTTTAAGGCAGGAGTGGTCCTACAATGAGCAGTTCTTC
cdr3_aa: CASSLRQEWSYNEQFF

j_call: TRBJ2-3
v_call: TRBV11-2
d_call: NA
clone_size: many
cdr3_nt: TGTGCCAGCAGCCAAACGTGGGGACTGGGGACAGATACGCAGTATTTT
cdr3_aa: CASSQTWGLGTDTQYF

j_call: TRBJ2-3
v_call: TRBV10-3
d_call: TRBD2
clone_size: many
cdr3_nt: TGTGCCATCAAGCGGGACGGGTCAGATACGCAGTATTTT
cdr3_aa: CAIKRDGSDTQYF

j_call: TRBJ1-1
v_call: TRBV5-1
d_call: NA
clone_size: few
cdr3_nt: TGCGCCAGCTCCCCCAGCGGGGTGCATGGCACTGAAGCTTTCTTT
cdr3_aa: CASSPSGVHGTEAFF

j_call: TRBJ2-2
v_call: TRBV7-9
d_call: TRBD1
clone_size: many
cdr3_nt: TGTGCCAGCAGCTCGCACAGGGGACCGAACACCGGGGAGCTGTTTTTT
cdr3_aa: CASSSHRGPNTGELFF

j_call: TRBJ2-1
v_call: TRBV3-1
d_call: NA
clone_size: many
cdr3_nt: TGTGCCAGCAGCCAAGATTGGAGATACAATGAGCAGTTCTTC
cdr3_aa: CASSQDWRYNEQFF

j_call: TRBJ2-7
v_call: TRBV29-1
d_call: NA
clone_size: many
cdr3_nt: TGCAGCGCGCAAAACAGTGCCGAGCAGTACTTC
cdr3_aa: CSAQNSAEQYF

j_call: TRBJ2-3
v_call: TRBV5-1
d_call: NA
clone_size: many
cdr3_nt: TGCGCCAGCAGCTCAATTGATATACAGGGAAATACGCAGTATTTT
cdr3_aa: CASSSIDIQGNTQYF

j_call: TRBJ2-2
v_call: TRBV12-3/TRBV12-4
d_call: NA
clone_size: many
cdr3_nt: TGTGCCAGCAGTCCCCGGACGGAGACCGGGGAGCTGTTTTTT
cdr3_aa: CASSPRTETGELFF

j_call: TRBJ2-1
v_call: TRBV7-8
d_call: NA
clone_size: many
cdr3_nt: TGTGCCAGCAGCTCCTTATTGGACACAGGAGGGTTCTTC
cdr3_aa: CASSSLLDTGGFF

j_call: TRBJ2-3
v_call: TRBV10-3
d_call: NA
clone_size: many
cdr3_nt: TGTGCCATCAGTCGGCGGGGTACAGATACGCAGTATTTT
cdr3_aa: CAISRRGTDTQYF

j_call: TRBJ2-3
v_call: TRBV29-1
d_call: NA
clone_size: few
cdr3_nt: TGCACCACGTTGAAGGACCGCGGCGATACGCAGTATTTT
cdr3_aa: CTTLKDRGDTQYF

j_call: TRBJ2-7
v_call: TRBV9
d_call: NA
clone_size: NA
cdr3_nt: TGTGCCAGCAGCGTAGGAGCCACCTCCTACGAGCAGTACTTC
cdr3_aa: CASSVGATSYEQYF

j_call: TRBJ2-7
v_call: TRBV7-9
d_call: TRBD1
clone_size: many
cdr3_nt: TGTGCCAGCAGCTCCCTCCGGGACAGGGGCTACGAGCAGTACTTC
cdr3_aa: CASSSLRDRGYEQYF

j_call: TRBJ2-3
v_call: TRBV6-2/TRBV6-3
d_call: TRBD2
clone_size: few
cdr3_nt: TGTGCCAGCAGTTCCACGACGGGACTAGCGGCGACCACAGATACGCAGTATTTT
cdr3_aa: CASSSTTGLAATTDTQYF

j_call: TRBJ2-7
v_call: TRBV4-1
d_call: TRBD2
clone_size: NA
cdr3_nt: TGCGCCAGCAGCTCCGCGGCTAGCGGGAGACCCAACGAGCAGTACTTC
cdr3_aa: CASSSAASGRPNEQYF

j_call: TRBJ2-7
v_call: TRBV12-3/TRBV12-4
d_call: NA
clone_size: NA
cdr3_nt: TGTGCCAGCAGTTTCACCCCACGCTACGAGCAGTACTTC
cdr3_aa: CASSFTPRYEQYF